This entry lists 3 T cell receptor beta chains sequenced from one sample in a study of blood T cell repertoires in COVID-19. The assay was immunoSEQ multiplex PCR, and TCRdb's table has in-frame clones only and misses some. Among about 170,000 clones listed, 84% were seen once. Sequencing used PBMCs or T cells enriched from blood (not recorded which). Every receptor here comes from a man in his fifties who had recovered from COVID-19.

J is TRBJ1-5 and V is TRBV19; D is uncertain. The germline CDR1 and CDR2 sequences are LNHDA and SQIVND (reference sequence). Trimming took 7 bases from V and 3 from J, leaving 16 bases between them. This CDR3 contains 15 residues. This CDR3 reads CASNYGEAPNQPQHF. In DNA, the CDR3 is TGTGCCAGTAACTATGGGGAGGCCCCCAATCAGCCCCAGCATTTT.

The rearrangement uses TRBV19 and TRBJ1-3; possible D gene TRBD1, 6 bases. Germline values: CDR1 LNHDA, CDR2 SQIVND (reference sequence). The CDR3 totals 17 residues. V shed 9 bases and J shed 1 base, with 22 bases lying between them. CDR3 sequence (DNA): TGTGCCAGCAACAGGGATCTCCTCCTCGGATCTGGAAACACCATATATTTT. Its translation: CASNRDLLLGSGNTIYF. Full variable domain (missing parts from reference TRBV19 and TRBJ1-3): DGGITQSPKYLFRKEGQNVTLSCEQNLNHDAMYWYRQDPGQGLRLIYYSQIVNDFQKGDIAEGYSVSREKKESFPLTVTSAQKNPTAFYLCASNRDLLLGSGNTIYFGEGSWLTVV.

Comment on this clone: The sample carries other DNA sequences with the same CDR3. The chain joins TRBV19 to TRBJ1-6; 8 nucleotides match TRBD1. With 1 base clipped from V and 7 bases from J, the junction kept 0 bases outside the gene matches. The CDR3 runs to 14 residues. CDR1 and CDR2 (germline): LNHDA, SQIVND (reference sequence). The CDR3 DNA reads as TGTGCCAGTAGTATAGGACAGGGGAATTCACCCCTCCACTTT. Protein sequence: CASSIGQGNSPLHF.